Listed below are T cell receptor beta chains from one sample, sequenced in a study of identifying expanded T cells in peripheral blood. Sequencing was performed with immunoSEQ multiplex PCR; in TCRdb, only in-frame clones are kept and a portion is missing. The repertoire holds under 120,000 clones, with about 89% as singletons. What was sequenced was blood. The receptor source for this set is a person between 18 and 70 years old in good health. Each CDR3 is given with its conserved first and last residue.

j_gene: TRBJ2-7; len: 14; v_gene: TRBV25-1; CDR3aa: CASSEPGTPFEQYF
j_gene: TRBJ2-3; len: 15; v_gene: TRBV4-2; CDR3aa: CASSQGGGAQDTQYF
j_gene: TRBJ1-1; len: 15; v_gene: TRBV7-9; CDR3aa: CASSIGGTENTEAFF
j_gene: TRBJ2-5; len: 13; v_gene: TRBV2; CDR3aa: CASSVKRELPQYF
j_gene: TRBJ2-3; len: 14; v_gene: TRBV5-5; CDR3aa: CASSLRSSTDTQYF
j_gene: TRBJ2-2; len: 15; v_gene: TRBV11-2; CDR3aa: CASSLGTGYHGELFF
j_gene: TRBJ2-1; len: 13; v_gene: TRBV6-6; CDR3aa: CASSSQTLHEQFF
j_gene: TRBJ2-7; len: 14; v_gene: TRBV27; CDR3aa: CASSSAGPPYEQYF
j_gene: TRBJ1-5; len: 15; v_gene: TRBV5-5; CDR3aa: CASSSDGDSNQPQHF
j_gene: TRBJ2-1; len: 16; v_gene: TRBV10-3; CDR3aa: CAISGQGAGSYNEQFF
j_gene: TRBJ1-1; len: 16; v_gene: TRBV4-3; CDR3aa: CASSQAPDRKNTEAFF
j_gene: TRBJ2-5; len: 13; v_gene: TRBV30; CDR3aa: CASAGGAPETQYF
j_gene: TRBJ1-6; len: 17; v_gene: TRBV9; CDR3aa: CASSVESASSYNSPLHF
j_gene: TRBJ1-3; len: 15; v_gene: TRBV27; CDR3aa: CASSLYKAPGNTIYF
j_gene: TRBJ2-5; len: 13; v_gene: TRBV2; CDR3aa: CASTRDRKETQYF
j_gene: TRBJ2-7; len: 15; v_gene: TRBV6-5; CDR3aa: CASSYGGTDSYEQYF
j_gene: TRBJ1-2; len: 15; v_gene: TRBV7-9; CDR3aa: CASSLRDRTNYGYTF
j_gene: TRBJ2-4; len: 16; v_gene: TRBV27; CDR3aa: CASSLMGVLAKNIQYF
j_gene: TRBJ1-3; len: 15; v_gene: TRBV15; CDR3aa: CATSREGLSGNTIYF
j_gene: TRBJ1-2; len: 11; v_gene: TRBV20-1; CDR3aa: CSATGDYGYTF
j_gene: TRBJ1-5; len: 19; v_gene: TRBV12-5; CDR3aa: CASGLVRDGTGPGGQPQHF
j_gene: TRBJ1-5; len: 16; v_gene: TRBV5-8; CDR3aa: CASSSRGRLGNQPQHF
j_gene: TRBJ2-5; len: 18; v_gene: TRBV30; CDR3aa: CAWSVVLGLAGGQETQYF
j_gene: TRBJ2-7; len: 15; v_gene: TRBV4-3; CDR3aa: CASSQGGLGLVEQYF
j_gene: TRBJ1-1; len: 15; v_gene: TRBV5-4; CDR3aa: CASSLDRTYSTPAFF
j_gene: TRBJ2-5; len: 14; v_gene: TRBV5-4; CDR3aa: CASSTQGAVETQYF